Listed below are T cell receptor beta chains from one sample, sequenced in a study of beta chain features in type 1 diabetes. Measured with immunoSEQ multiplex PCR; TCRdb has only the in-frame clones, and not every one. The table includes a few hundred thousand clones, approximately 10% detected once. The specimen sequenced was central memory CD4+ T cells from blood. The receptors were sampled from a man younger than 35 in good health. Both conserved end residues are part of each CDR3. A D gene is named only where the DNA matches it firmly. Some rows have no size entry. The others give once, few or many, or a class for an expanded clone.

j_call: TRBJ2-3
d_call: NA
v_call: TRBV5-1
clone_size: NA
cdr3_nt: TGCGCCAGCAACGAGGTCCCCACTGATACGCAGTATTTT
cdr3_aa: CASNEVPTDTQYF

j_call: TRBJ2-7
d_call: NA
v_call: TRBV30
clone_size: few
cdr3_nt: TGTGCCTGGAGTCCTGTACCAGGCTACGAGCAGTACTTC
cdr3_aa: CAWSPVPGYEQYF

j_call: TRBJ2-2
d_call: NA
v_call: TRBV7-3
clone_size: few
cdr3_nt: TGTGCCAGCAGCTTGGGAACAGCTAACACCGGGGAGCTGTTTTTT
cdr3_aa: CASSLGTANTGELFF

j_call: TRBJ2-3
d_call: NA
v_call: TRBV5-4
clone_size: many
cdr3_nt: TGTGCCAGCAGCTTGGGACTAGGATCAGATACGCAGTATTTT
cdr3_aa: CASSLGLGSDTQYF

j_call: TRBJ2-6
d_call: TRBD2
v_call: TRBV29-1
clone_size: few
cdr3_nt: TGCAGCGTTGGAGGCCCCACGGGAGGGGAGCCCTCTGGGGCCAACGTCCTGACTTTC
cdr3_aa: CSVGGPTGGEPSGANVLTF

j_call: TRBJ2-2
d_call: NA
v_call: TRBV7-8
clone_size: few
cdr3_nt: TGTGCCAGCAGCGCTAAGACCACCGGGGAGCTGTTTTTT
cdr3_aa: CASSAKTTGELFF

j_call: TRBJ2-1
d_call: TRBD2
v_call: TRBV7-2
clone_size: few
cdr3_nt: TGTGCCAGCAGCTTAGAATACTGGACTAGGCGATCCAATGAGCAGTTCTTC
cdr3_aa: CASSLEYWTRRSNEQFF

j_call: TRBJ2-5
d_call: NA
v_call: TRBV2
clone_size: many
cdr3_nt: TGTGCCAGCAGTGATGCTATCTCGGGGCGTCCCCAAGAGACCCAGTACTTC
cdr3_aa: CASSDAISGRPQETQYF

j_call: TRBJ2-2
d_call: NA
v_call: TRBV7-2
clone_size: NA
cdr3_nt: TGTGCCAGCAGCAACCGCTTGGGGAGCGGGGAGCTGTTTTTT
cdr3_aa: CASSNRLGSGELFF

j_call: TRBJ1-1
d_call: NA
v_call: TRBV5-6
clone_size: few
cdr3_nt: TGTGCCAGCAGCTTAATTAACAGTCTCGGGAAAACTGAAGCTTTCTTT
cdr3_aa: CASSLINSLGKTEAFF

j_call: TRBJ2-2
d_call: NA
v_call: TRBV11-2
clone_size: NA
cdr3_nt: TGTGCCAGCAACCCCCTCGGGGCAGCGGGGCTGTTTTTT
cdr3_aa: CASNPLGAAGLFF

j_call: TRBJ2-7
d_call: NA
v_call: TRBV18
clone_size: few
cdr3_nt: TGTGCCAGCTCCCCGGGAGAGGGAAGATACGAGCAGTACTTC
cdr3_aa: CASSPGEGRYEQYF

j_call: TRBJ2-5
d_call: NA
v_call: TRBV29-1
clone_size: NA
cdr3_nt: TGCAGCGGGGGGGCTCAGCACCAAGAGACCCAGTACTTC
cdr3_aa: CSGGAQHQETQYF

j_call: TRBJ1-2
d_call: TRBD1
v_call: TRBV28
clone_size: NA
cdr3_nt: TGTGCCAGCAGTTTGTTACCGGGACAGGGGAACTATGGCTACACCTTC
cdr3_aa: CASSLLPGQGNYGYTF

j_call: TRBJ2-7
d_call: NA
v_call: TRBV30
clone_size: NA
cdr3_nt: TGTGCCTGGAGGTCGGGGCCAGGGACATACTACGAGCAGTACTTC
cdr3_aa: CAWRSGPGTYYEQYF

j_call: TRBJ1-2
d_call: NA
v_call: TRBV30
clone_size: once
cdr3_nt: TGTGCCTGGAGCTACCAAGGTATTCATGGCTACACCTTC
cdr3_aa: CAWSYQGIHGYTF

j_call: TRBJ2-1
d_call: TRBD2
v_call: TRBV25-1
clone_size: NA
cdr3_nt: TGTGCCAGCAGTGAATATCGCGGGAGGATGAATGAGCAGTTCTTC
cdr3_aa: CASSEYRGRMNEQFF

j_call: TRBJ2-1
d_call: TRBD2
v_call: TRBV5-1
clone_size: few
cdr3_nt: TGCGCCAGCAGCTCCGGGACTAGCGGGAGGGCGATAGTTCCCGATGAGCAGTTCTTC
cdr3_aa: CASSSGTSGRAIVPDEQFF

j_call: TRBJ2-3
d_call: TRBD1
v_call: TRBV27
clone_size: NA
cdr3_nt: TGTGCCAGCAGTCCCCGGGACAGGTCCACAGATACGCAGTATTTT
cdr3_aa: CASSPRDRSTDTQYF

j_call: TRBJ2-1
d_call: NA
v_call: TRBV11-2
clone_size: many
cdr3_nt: TGTGCCAGCAACCATTGGGGCAGGTCGGATGAGCAGTTCTTC
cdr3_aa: CASNHWGRSDEQFF